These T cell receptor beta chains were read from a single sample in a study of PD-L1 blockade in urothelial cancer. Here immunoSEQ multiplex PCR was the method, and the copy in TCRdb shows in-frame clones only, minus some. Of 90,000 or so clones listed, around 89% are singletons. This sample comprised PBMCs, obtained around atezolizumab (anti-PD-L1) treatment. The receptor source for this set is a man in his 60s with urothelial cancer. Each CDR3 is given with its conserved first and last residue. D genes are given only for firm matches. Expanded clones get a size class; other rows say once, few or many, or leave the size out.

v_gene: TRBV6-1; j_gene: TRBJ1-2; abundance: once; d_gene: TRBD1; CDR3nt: TGTGCCAGCAGTCCGGACAGGGTTTATCGCTACACCTTC; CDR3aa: CASSPDRVYRYTF
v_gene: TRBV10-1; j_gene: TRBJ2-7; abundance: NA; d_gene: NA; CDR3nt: TGCGCCAGCAGCACAGGTCCCGAGCAGTACTTC; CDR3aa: CASSTGPEQYF
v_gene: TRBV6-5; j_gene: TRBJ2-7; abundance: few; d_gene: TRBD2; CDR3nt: TGTGCCAGCAGTTACTCGACTAGCGGGAGGTACGAGCAGTACTTC; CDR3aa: CASSYSTSGRYEQYF
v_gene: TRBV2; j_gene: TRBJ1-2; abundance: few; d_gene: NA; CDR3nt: TGTGCCAGCAGTGAAAGACAGAGCCTTAATGGCTACACCTTC; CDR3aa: CASSERQSLNGYTF
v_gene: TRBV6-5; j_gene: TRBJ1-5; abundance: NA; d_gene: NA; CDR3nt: TGTGCCACCCAGCGGGGGGCGTCCAATCAGCCCCAGCATTTT; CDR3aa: CATQRGASNQPQHF
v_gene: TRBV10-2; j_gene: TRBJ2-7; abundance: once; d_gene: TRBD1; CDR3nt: TGCGCCAGCGGGGACAGAGACTACGAGCAGTACTTC; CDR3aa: CASGDRDYEQYF
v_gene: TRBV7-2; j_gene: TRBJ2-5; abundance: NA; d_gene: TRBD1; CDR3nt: TGTGCCAGCAGCTCCCCCCGACAGGGTATGTTCGAGACCCAGTACTTC; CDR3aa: CASSSPRQGMFETQYF
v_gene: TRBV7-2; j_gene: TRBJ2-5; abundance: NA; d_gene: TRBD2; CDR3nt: TGTGCCAGCGCATCTCGTGTAGCGGGGGTGGAGACCCAGTACTTC; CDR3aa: CASASRVAGVETQYF
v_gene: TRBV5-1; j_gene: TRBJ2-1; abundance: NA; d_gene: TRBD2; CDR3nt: TGCGCCAGCAGCCCACTTGGGGGAGGGCGGAAGGGCAATGAGCAGTTCTTC; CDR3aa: CASSPLGGGRKGNEQFF
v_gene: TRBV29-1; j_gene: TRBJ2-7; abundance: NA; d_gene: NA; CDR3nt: TGCAGCGTTGGCCACAGGAACGAGCAGTACTTC; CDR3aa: CSVGHRNEQYF
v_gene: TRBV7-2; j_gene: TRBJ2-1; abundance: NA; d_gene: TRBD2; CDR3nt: TGTGCCAGCACCCCGACTAGCGGGACTATTAATGAGCAGTTCTTC; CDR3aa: CASTPTSGTINEQFF
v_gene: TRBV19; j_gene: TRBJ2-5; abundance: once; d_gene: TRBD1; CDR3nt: TGTGCCAGTAGTATAACCACCGGACAGGGGCCAGAGACCCAGTACTTC; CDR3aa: CASSITTGQGPETQYF
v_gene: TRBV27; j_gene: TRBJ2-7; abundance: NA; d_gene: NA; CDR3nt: TGTGCCAGCAGTTTTGAGGCCTACGAGCAGTACTTC; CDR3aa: CASSFEAYEQYF
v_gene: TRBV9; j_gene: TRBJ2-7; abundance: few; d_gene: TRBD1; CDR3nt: TGTGCCAGCAGCGTCCGGGACAGCCTTTCGGAGCAGTACTTC; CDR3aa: CASSVRDSLSEQYF
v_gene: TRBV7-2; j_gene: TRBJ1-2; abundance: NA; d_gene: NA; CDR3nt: TGTGCCAGCAGCTTGTGGGGGGTGACTAGGGGCTACACCTTC; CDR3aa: CASSLWGVTRGYTF
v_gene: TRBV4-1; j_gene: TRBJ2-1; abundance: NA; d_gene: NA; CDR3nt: TGCGCCAGCAGCCAAGATTTTGGAGGACTAGAGCAGTTCTTC; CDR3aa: CASSQDFGGLEQFF
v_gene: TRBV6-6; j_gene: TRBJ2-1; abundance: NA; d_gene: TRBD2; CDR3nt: TGTGCCAGCAGTTCCCCGACTAGCGGGGGGGGAAATGAGCAGTTCTTC; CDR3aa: CASSSPTSGGGNEQFF
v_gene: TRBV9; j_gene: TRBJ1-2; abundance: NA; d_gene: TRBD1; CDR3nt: TGTGCCAGCAGCGCAGGGACAGGAAACTATGGCTACACCTTC; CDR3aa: CASSAGTGNYGYTF
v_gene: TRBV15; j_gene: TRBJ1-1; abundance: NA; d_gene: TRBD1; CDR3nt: TGTGCCACCCAAAAGGGGGCCTCATCAATGAACACTGAAGCTTTCTTT; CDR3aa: CATQKGASSMNTEAFF
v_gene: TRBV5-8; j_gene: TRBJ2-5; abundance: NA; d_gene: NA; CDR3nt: TGTGCCAGCATGCCTTTTACTCAAGAGACCCAGTACTTC; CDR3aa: CASMPFTQETQYF
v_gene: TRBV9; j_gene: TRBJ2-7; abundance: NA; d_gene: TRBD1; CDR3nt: TGTGCCAATGAGGACAGGGGAGCTTACGAGCAGTACTTC; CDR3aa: CANEDRGAYEQYF
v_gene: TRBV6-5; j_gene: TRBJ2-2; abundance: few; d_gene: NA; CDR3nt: TGTGCCAGCGGCAAAAGGGGGGGGGAGCTGTTTTTT; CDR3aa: CASGKRGGELFF
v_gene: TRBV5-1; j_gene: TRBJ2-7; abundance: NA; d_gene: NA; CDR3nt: TGCGCCAGCAGCTTGCGGGACCAGGGGGAGCAGTACTTC; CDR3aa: CASSLRDQGEQYF
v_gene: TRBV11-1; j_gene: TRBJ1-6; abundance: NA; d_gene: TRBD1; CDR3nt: TGTGCCAGCAGCTCGGACAGGGTTTATTCACCCCTCCACTTT; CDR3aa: CASSSDRVYSPLHF
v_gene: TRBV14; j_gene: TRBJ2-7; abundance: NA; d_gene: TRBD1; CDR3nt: TGTGCCAGCAGCCCCGGGACAGGGGCCTCCTACGAGCAGTACTTC; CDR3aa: CASSPGTGASYEQYF
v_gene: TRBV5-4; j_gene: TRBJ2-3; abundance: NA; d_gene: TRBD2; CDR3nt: TGTGCCAGCAGCTTGCAGCGGGGGGGCTCTCTGACAGATACGCAGTATTTT; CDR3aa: CASSLQRGGSLTDTQYF
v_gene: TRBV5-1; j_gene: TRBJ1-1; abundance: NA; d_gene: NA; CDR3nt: TGCGCCAGCAGTTTGGACCCACAGAACGCTGAAGCTTTCTTT; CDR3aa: CASSLDPQNAEAFF
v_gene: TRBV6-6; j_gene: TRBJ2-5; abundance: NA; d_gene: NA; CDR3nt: TGTGCCAGCAGTTACCGACAGCCCCAAGAGACCCAGTACTTC; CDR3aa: CASSYRQPQETQYF